The 11 T cell receptor beta chains in this list originate from one sample, sequenced in a study of blood T cell repertoires in COVID-19. The protocol was immunoSEQ multiplex PCR, while the TCRdb copy is restricted to in-frame clones and leaves out a portion. The repertoire holds about 310,000 clones, with approximately 87% as singletons. Material for sequencing was peripheral blood. The receptors shown here come from a woman in her twenties or thirties with COVID-19, enrolled during active disease.

The chain recombines TRBV11-2 with TRBJ2-5; no reliable D call. Trimming left V 5 bases short and J 2 bases short, with 18 bases between. This CDR3 contains 16 residues. Germline V gene data show CDR1 as SGHAT and CDR2 as FQNNGV. CDR3 sequence: CASSPRLSSLQETQYF. The DNA of the CDR3 is TGTGCCAGCAGCCCCCGTTTGAGTAGCCTACAAGAGACCCAGTACTTC.

The DNA for the CDR3 is TGTGCCAGCAGCCCCAGGACAGGGGAGGATGGCTACACCTTC. This encodes CASSPRTGEDGYTF. The chain carries TRBV9 and TRBJ1-2; 9 positions match TRBD1. CDR1 and CDR2 (germline): SGDLS, YYNGEE. The CDR3 extends over 14 amino acids. V shed 4 bases, J shed 6 bases, and the junction held 7 bases outside the gene matches.

The chain joins TRBV12-3 or TRBV12-4 to TRBJ1-2; D gene ambiguous. V lost 1 base and J 8 bases, leaving 8 bases between the germline ends. This CDR3 region has 12 residues. CDR3 amino acids: CASSLDRSGYTF. The CDR3 bases are TGTGCCAGCAGTTTAGACAGAAGCGGCTACACCTTC.

This clone showed up many times. The chain combines TRBV2 with TRBJ1-3; D uncertain. V was trimmed by 2 bases and J by 0 bases, leaving 11 bases between them. This CDR3 region has 16 residues. Germline V CDR1 and CDR2: SNHLY, FYNNEI. DNA of the CDR3: TGTGCCAGCAGTGAAAATCAGGCCTCCTCTGGAAACACCATATATTTT. Translating it yields CASSENQASSGNTIYF.

The CDR3 DNA is TGTGCCAGCAGTTACAAGGGACAGCTGACAGAAGAGCAGTACTTC. This codes for CASSYKGQLTEEQYF. The chain uses TRBV6-6 and TRBJ2-7; 7 nucleotides match TRBD1. The CDR3 is 15 amino acids. Looked up from germline, CDR1 is MNHNY and CDR2 is SVGAGI (reference sequence). Trimming took 2 bases from V and 7 from J; bases not matched to a gene: 11.

The rearrangement links TRBV2 to TRBJ2-7; possible D gene TRBD2, 5 bases. V dropped 4 bases and J dropped 1 base, with 11 bases sitting between them. Germline V gene lookup returns CDR1 SNHLY and CDR2 FYNNEI. This CDR3 is built from 14 residues. CDR3: CASSARTDSYEQYF. The CDR3 DNA reads TGTGCCAGCAGTGCAAGGACTGATTCCTACGAGCAGTACTTC. Drawing the rest from reference TRBV2 and TRBJ2-7, the complete variable domain is EPEVTQTPSHQVTQMGQEVILRCVPISNHLYFYWYRQILGQKVEFLVSFYNNEISEKSEIFDDQFSVERPDGSNFTLKIRSTKLEDSAMYFCASSARTDSYEQYFGPGTRLTVT.

The rearrangement links TRBV20-1 to TRBJ1-5; D remains ambiguous. V shed 3 bases and J shed 0 bases, with 9 bases lying between them. This CDR3 is 14 amino acids long. Germline V gives CDR1 DFQATT, CDR2 SNEGSKA (reference sequence). The CDR3 nucleotides read TGCAGTGCTAGTACCGGTAATAGCAATCAGCCCCAGCATTTT. Encoded protein: CSASTGNSNQPQHF.

The rearrangement links TRBV5-1 to TRBJ2-1; the D is unclear. Germline V gene data show CDR1 as SGHRS and CDR2 as YFSETQ. The V end lost 4 bases, the J end lost 1 base, and 15 bases lay between the germline ends. This CDR3 spans 16 amino acids. The CDR3 sequence is CASSPPLSASYNEQFF. The CDR3 DNA reads TGCGCCAGCAGCCCCCCCCTAAGCGCGTCCTACAATGAGCAGTTCTTC. The full variable domain, with the rest looked up from reference TRBV5-1 and TRBJ2-1, is KAGVTQTPRYLIKTRGQQVTLSCSPISGHRSVSWYQQTPGQGLQFLFEYFSETQRNKGNFPGRFSGRQFSNSRSEMNVSTLELGDSALYLCASSPPLSASYNEQFFGPGTRLTVL.

The chain has TRBV7-9 and TRBJ1-1; the match to TRBD1 covers 7 bases. Germline V gene lookup returns CDR1 SEHNR and CDR2 FQNEAQ (reference sequence). The ends lost 4 bases at V and 1 base at J; junction bases unmatched: 3. CDR3 length: 14 residues. Written as DNA, the CDR3 is TGTGCCAGCAGCTCGACAGGGTGGAACACTGAAGCTTTCTTT. It codes for CASSSTGWNTEAFF.

This clone was counted a single time. The chain couples TRBV27 to TRBJ1-2, with 12 bases lining up with TRBD1. Germline loops: CDR1 MNHEY, CDR2 SMNVEV (reference sequence). The CDR3 has 15 residues. V lost 2 bases to trimming and J lost 6 bases; unmatched junction nucleotides: 4. The CDR3 DNA reads as TGTGCCAGCAGTTTAATTGGGACAGGGGGCGATGGCTACACCTTC. Residues: CASSLIGTGGDGYTF.

The chain employs TRBV7-9 and TRBJ2-1; tentative D call: TRBD2 (5 bases). This CDR3 region has 13 residues. The germline gives CDR1 SEHNR, CDR2 FQNEAQ (reference sequence). V was cut by 2 bases and J by 9 bases, with 11 bases left in between. Written as DNA, the CDR3 is TGTGCCAGCAGCTTATCGGCTAGCAGTGAGCAGTTCTTC. Translating gives CASSLSASSEQFF.